This entry lists 16 T cell receptor beta chains sequenced from one sample in a study of OX40 agonist ivuxolimab in advanced cancers. Produced via immunoSEQ multiplex PCR; TCRdb's table is partial and in-frame only. The repertoire has around 84,000 clones, over 80% of them found once; the top ten carry nearly 0.55%. Sequenced here: CD4+ or CD8+ T cells sorted from blood, sampled in a trial of the OX40 agonist ivuxolimab. These receptor sequences come from an adult with an advanced solid tumor such as melanoma, head and neck, liver or kidney cancer.

The rearrangement links TRBV25-1 to TRBJ1-1; tentatively, D is TRBD1 (6 bases). Germline V gene lookup returns CDR1 MGHDK and CDR2 SYGVNS. The CDR3 loop spans 15 amino acids. The V end lost 3 bases, the J end lost 2 bases, and 13 bases lay between the germline ends. This chain's CDR3 is CASSDPGAGNTEAFF. The DNA for the CDR3 is TGTGCCAGCAGTGACCCGGGGGCGGGAAACACTGAAGCTTTCTTT.

This clone was seen a handful of times. This sequence joins TRBV29-1 and TRBJ2-1; no clear D. The V end was cut by 6 bases, the J end by 4 bases, with 10 bases between. This CDR3 is built from 12 residues. Per the germline V gene, CDR1 is SQVTM and CDR2 is ANQGSEA. The DNA of the CDR3 is TGCAGCGTCGGTCAGTTATACAATGAGCAGTTCTTC. It translates to CSVGQLYNEQFF.

The V gene is TRBV19, the J gene TRBJ2-1; 7 bases are a match to TRBD2. V was clipped by 1 base and J by 1 base; unmatched bases: 4. From germline, CDR1 is LNHDA and CDR2 SQIVND (reference sequence). This CDR3 spans 16 amino acids. The CDR3 DNA reads as TGTGCCAGTAGTATAGTTACGGGAGGTTCCTACAATGAGCAGTTCTTC. This translates into CASSIVTGGSYNEQFF.

V usage is TRBV9 and J usage is TRBJ2-1; D may correspond to TRBD1 or TRBD2 (5 bases each). V was shortened by 3 bases and J by 10 bases, with 17 bases between the two germline ends. CDR3 length: 14 amino acids. Germline V lookup: CDR1 SGDLS, CDR2 YYNGEE. The CDR3 protein is CASSARSREREQFF. The CDR3, as DNA: TGTGCCAGCAGCGCTCGTAGCAGGGAGAGGGAGCAGTTCTTC.

This clone was picked up a small number of times. The chain employs TRBV7-9 and TRBJ1-2; possible D gene TRBD1, 5 bases. With 5 bases removed from V and 9 bases from J, the gap between germline ends came to 16 bases. CDR1 is SEHNR and CDR2 is FQNEAQ in the germline V gene (reference sequence). The CDR3 length is 13 residues. This CDR3 reads CASSAFGGERYTF. CDR3 sequence (DNA): TGTGCCAGCAGCGCCTTTGGGGGAGAGCGCTACACCTTC.

This chain connects TRBV7-3 to TRBJ2-3, with D possibly being TRBD2 (5 bases). The CDR3 is made up of 20 amino acids. CDR1 is SGHTA and CDR2 is FQGTGA in the germline V gene. The V end was cut by 5 bases, the J end by 0 bases, with 27 bases between. The CDR3 bases are TGTGCCAGCAGCCCTAAAATGCCCGGGGATCCCACCATTAGCACAGATACGCAGTATTTT. This sequence encodes CASSPKMPGDPTISTDTQYF. The whole variable domain, remainder taken from reference TRBV7-3 and TRBJ2-3, is GAGVSQTPSNKVTEKGKYVELRCDPISGHTALYWYRQSLGQGPEFLIYFQGTGAADDSGLPNDRFFAVRPEGSVSTLKIQRTERGDSAVYLCASSPKMPGDPTISTDTQYFGPGTRLTVL.

V gene TRBV7-2 combines with J gene TRBJ1-4; possibly TRBD1 for D (5 bases). CDR3 length: 14 residues. The germline V gene encodes CDR1 SGHTA and CDR2 FQGNSA. Trimming left V 5 bases short and J 7 bases short, with 14 bases between. Written as DNA, the CDR3 is TGTGCCAGCAGCCCCGAGGGGAGAAGTGAAAAACTGTTTTTT. It specifies CASSPEGRSEKLFF.

The rearrangement joins TRBV7-9 to TRBJ2-5, with TRBD1 matching 8 bases. The CDR3 loop spans 18 amino acids. Unmatched junction bases numbered 16, after V lost 5 bases and J lost 2 bases. The germline gives CDR1 SEHNR, CDR2 FQNEAQ (reference sequence). The CDR3 protein is CASSRPTDRGRGQETQYF. The CDR3, as DNA: TGTGCCAGCAGCCGGCCCACCGACAGGGGACGGGGGCAAGAGACCCAGTACTTC.

V and J are TRBV7-6 and TRBJ2-3, with 8 bases lining up with TRBD2. Germline-derived CDR1 and CDR2 are SGHVS and FNYEAQ. V trimming: 4 bases; J trimming: 3 bases; junction bases outside the gene matches: 9. This CDR3 has 16 amino acids. The CDR3 is CASSSPPGTRTDTQYF. CDR3 in DNA: TGTGCCAGCAGCTCCCCCCCCGGGACTAGAACAGATACGCAGTATTTT.

This clone occurred a few times. The chain recombines TRBV30 with TRBJ1-4; maybe TRBD1 (5 bases). Germline V gives CDR1 GTSNPN, CDR2 SVGIG (reference sequence). Trimming cost V 1 base and J 12 bases, with 21 bases left between them. The CDR3 runs to 15 residues. Here the CDR3 DNA reads TGTGCCTGGAGTGAGGGGCCCGGCAATGAAAACGAACTGTTTTTT. Translated: CAWSEGPGNENELFF.

The CDR3 nucleotides read TGTGCCAGCAGTGCGGACAGGGGAGTTGGCGAGCAGTACGTC. Amino acids: CASSADRGVGEQYV. The chain is built from TRBV6-6 and TRBJ2-7, with 9 bases fitting TRBD1. The V gene end was trimmed by 5 bases and the J gene end by 6 bases; junction bases not matched to a gene: 8. This CDR3 comprises 14 residues. Germline CDR1 reads MNHNY; CDR2 reads SVGAGI (reference sequence).

This clone showed up just once. A read error may produce the germline difference seen at one junction end. The chain is built from TRBV2 and TRBJ2-3, with 8 nucleotides matching TRBD1. This CDR3 contains 15 residues. Germline V gene sequence: CDR1 SNHLY, CDR2 FYNNEI. CDR3 sequence (DNA): TGTGCCAGCAGTGAACAGGGGGCGGCTCTAGATCCGCAGTATTTT. Amino acid sequence: CASSEQGAALDPQYF.

V and J are TRBV11-3 and TRBJ1-1; D is possibly TRBD1 (5 bases). Trimming removed 0 bases at V and 2 bases at J, with 10 bases between. Germline-derived CDR1 and CDR2 are SGHNT and YENEEA. This CDR3 is 15 amino acids long. Here the CDR3 DNA reads TGTGCCAGCAGCTTAGATGGGGGAATTAACACTGAAGCTTTCTTT. Translation gives CASSLDGGINTEAFF. Drawing the rest from reference TRBV11-3 and TRBJ1-1, the complete variable domain is EAGVVQSPRYKIIEKKQPVAFWCNPISGHNTLYWYLQNLGQGPELLIRYENEEAVDDSQLPKDRFSAERLKGVDSTLKIQPAELGDSAVYLCASSLDGGINTEAFFGQGTRLTVV.

CDR3 amino acids: CASSLGAAGNQPQHF. CDR3 sequence (DNA): TGCGCCAGCAGCTTGGGGGCGGCCGGCAATCAGCCCCAGCATTTT. V gene TRBV5-1 combines with J gene TRBJ1-5; D is unresolved. CDR1 and CDR2 (germline): SGHRS, YFSETQ. This CDR3 comprises 15 residues. V lost 0 bases, J lost 2 bases, and 9 bases lay in between.

J is TRBJ2-2 and V is TRBV29-1; D may be TRBD1 (6 bases). The CDR3 has 13 residues. Germline CDR1 and CDR2: SQVTM and ANQGSEA. V dropped 3 bases and J dropped 2 bases, with 7 bases sitting between them. As DNA, the CDR3 is TGCAGCGTTGACAGGGGAAACACCGGGGAGCTGTTTTTT. Protein: CSVDRGNTGELFF.

The chain has TRBV5-1 and TRBJ2-1, with D possibly matching TRBD1 (6 bases). Germline CDR1 and CDR2: SGHRS and YFSETQ. The CDR3 loop spans 16 amino acids. With 3 bases removed from V and 2 bases from J, the gap between germline ends came to 15 bases. The CDR3 DNA follows: TGCGCCAGCAGCTGGCCGACTGGGGACACCTACAATGAGCAGTTCTTC. Translated, it gives CASSWPTGDTYNEQFF.